These T cell receptor beta chains were read from a single sample in a study of cytomegalovirus exposure and HLA in healthy donors. Sequencing was performed with immunoSEQ multiplex PCR; in TCRdb, only in-frame clones are kept and a portion is missing. The sample shows about 140,000 clones, approximately 76% of them seen only once. Sequencing was performed on PBMCs. These receptors were collected from a middle-aged man in good health and CMV-seronegative. The CDR3 runs from the conserved cysteine through the conserved F or W. D genes are given only for firm matches. The size of a clone is reported for some rows only, either as once, few or many, or as a class for expanded clones.

clone_size,d_call,j_call,v_call,cdr3_aa,cdr3_nt
.,TRBD1,TRBJ2-3,TRBV10-3,CATFDRGSTDTQYF,TGTGCCACCTTTGACAGGGGTAGCACAGATACGCAGTATTTT
.,.,TRBJ2-7,TRBV29-1,CSVEDYSYEQYF,TGCAGCGTTGAAGACTACTCCTACGAGCAGTACTTC
.,.,TRBJ2-2,TRBV19,CASMRTGNTGELFF,TGTGCCAGCATGCGGACGGGAAACACCGGGGAGCTGTTTTTT
few,TRBD2,TRBJ2-2,TRBV7-6,CASSLSGSYTGELFF,TGTGCCAGCAGCCTTAGCGGGAGTTACACCGGGGAGCTGTTTTTT
.,.,TRBJ1-1,TRBV5-1,CASSLVLSGQNTEAFF,TGCGCCAGCAGCTTGGTTCTGAGTGGACAGAACACTGAAGCTTTCTTT
few,.,TRBJ2-7,TRBV4-1,CASSQDGGLGGEQYF,TGCGCCAGCAGCCAAGATGGAGGGCTCGGGGGCGAGCAGTACTTC
once,.,TRBJ2-5,TRBV7-2,CASSLQGGFQETQYF,TGTGCCAGCAGCTTGCAGGGGGGTTTCCAAGAGACCCAGTACTTC
.,TRBD2,TRBJ2-1,TRBV9,CASSVAGGGYYNEQFF,TGTGCCAGCAGCGTAGCAGGCGGGGGGTACTACAATGAGCAGTTCTTC
.,TRBD1,TRBJ2-3,TRBV7-9,CSSSPQTGMGTDTQYF,TGTTCCAGCAGCCCACAGACAGGGATGGGCACAGATACGCAGTATTTT
.,TRBD2,TRBJ2-7,TRBV10-3,CAISESVGLAGSYEQYF,TGTGCCATCAGTGAGTCGGTGGGACTAGCGGGCTCCTACGAGCAGTACTTC
.,.,TRBJ2-7,TRBV5-4,CASSWGDWGEQYF,TGTGCCAGCAGCTGGGGGGACTGGGGCGAGCAGTACTTC
few,TRBD1,TRBJ1-2,TRBV6-1,CASSKLDREDGYTF,TGTGCCAGCAGTAAACTTGACAGGGAGGACGGCTACACCTTC
.,.,TRBJ1-4,TRBV28,CASSQIKTGSNEKLFF,TGTGCCAGCAGCCAAATTAAGACAGGCAGTAATGAAAAACTGTTTTTT
few,.,TRBJ2-7,TRBV2,CASSSDQGHEQYF,TGTGCCAGCAGCTCGGACCAGGGTCACGAGCAGTACTTC
once,.,TRBJ2-4,TRBV11-1,CASSLGRSGNIQYF,TGTGCCAGCAGCTTAGGGAGGAGTGGGAACATTCAGTACTTC
once,.,TRBJ2-2,TRBV27,CAGLGARNTGELFF,TGTGCCGGCTTGGGGGCTCGGAACACCGGGGAGCTGTTTTTT
once,TRBD1,TRBJ1-5,TRBV5-1,CASSLGTGWGQPQHF,TGCGCCAGCAGCTTGGGGACAGGATGGGGTCAGCCCCAGCATTTT
few,TRBD1,TRBJ2-5,TRBV11-2,CASSRDREETQYF,TGTGCCAGCAGCCGGGACAGAGAAGAGACCCAGTACTTC
few,.,TRBJ2-3,TRBV5-1,CASSFELSTDTQYF,TGCGCCAGCAGCTTCGAACTGAGCACAGATACGCAGTATTTT
.,TRBD2,TRBJ2-2,TRBV4-1,CASSQQLAGRNGELFF,TGCGCCAGCAGCCAACAACTAGCGGGGAGAAACGGGGAGCTGTTTTTT
.,TRBD2,TRBJ2-2,TRBV2,CASSESKAGGPYSGELFF,TGTGCCAGCAGTGAGTCTAAAGCGGGGGGGCCATATTCCGGGGAGCTGTTTTTT
.,.,TRBJ1-6,TRBV28,CASSLTLLGQTNSPLHF,TGTGCCAGCAGTTTAACTCTGTTAGGACAGACCAATTCACCCCTCCACTTT
.,TRBD2,TRBJ2-5,TRBV5-1,CASSSTSGSGETQYF,TGCGCCAGCAGCTCTACTAGCGGATCAGGGGAGACCCAGTACTTC
.,.,TRBJ2-2,TRBV7-6,CASSVVVEGGGELFF,TGTGCCAGCAGCGTCGTGGTTGAGGGCGGCGGGGAGCTGTTTTTT
once,.,TRBJ2-7,TRBV7-9,CASTPTEDYEQYF,TGTGCCAGCACCCCGACAGAGGACTACGAGCAGTACTTC
.,TRBD1,TRBJ1-2,TRBV5-1,CASSLGTDQNYGYTF,TGCGCCAGCAGCTTAGGGACAGATCAAAACTATGGCTACACCTTC
.,TRBD2,TRBJ2-7,TRBV15,CATSRDPSGREQYF,TGTGCCACCAGCAGAGATCCTAGCGGGCGCGAGCAGTACTTC
once,.,TRBJ2-3,TRBV4-3,CASSQDKVDSSTDTQYF,TGCGCCAGCAGCCAAGATAAGGTGGACTCCAGCACAGATACGCAGTATTTT
few,.,TRBJ2-2,TRBV5-1,CASSTRRGTGELFF,TGCGCCAGCAGCACCCGACGGGGGACCGGGGAGCTGTTTTTT
once,.,TRBJ2-7,TRBV13,CASSLVGRPYEQYF,TGTGCCAGCAGCTTAGTGGGCAGACCTTACGAGCAGTACTTC
few,.,TRBJ2-5,TRBV7-9,CASSFGEETQYF,TGTGCCAGCAGCTTCGGGGAGGAGACCCAGTACTTC
few,.,TRBJ1-1,TRBV6-4,CASSVDRNTEAFF,TGTGCCAGCAGTGTGGACAGGAACACTGAAGCTTTCTTT
.,TRBD1,TRBJ2-3,TRBV5-1,CASSFDRVRTDTQYF,TGCGCCAGCAGCTTTGACAGGGTTAGGACAGATACGCAGTATTTT
few,.,TRBJ2-7,TRBV7-9,CASSSQGYEQYF,TGTGCCAGCAGCTCCCAGGGCTACGAGCAGTACTTC
.,TRBD2,TRBJ2-1,TRBV5-1,CASSLGGGAYNEQFF,TGCGCCAGCAGCTTGGGCGGGGGGGCGTACAATGAGCAGTTCTTC
.,.,TRBJ2-5,TRBV5-1,CASSFRGQHQETQYF,TGCGCCAGCAGCTTTCGAGGACAGCACCAAGAGACCCAGTACTTC
.,TRBD1,TRBJ2-7,TRBV6-5,CASSYSARGPYEQYF,TGTGCCAGCAGTTACTCAGCCAGGGGGCCATACGAGCAGTACTTC
few,.,TRBJ1-4,TRBV4-3,CASSSTGGLFF,TGCGCCAGCAGCTCCACGGGAGGCTTGTTTTTT
few,.,TRBJ2-2,TRBV5-1,CASSLGQTTGELFF,TGCGCCAGCAGCTTGGGGCAGACTACCGGGGAGCTGTTTTTT
.,.,TRBJ2-1,TRBV7-8,CASSFQDNEQFF,TGTGCCAGCAGCTTTCAGGACAATGAGCAGTTCTTC
.,TRBD1,TRBJ2-3,TRBV5-1,CASSLQLGGADTQYF,TGCGCCAGCAGCTTGCAACTAGGGGGCGCAGATACGCAGTATTTT
.,.,TRBJ2-5,TRBV5-1,CASSTQVQETQYF,TGCGCCAGCAGCACACAAGTCCAAGAGACCCAGTACTTC
.,TRBD1,TRBJ1-5,TRBV7-9,CASSLGQATQPQHF,TGTGCCAGCAGCCTAGGACAGGCGACACAGCCCCAGCATTTT
.,.,TRBJ2-7,TRBV6-5,CASSNSDGTYEQYF,TGTGCCAGCAGTAACTCGGACGGGACCTACGAGCAGTACTTC
few,TRBD2,TRBJ2-7,TRBV2,CASRLAGGMNEQYF,TGTGCCAGCCGACTAGCGGGGGGGATGAACGAGCAGTACTTC
.,.,TRBJ1-5,TRBV7-2,CASSLVWGRGQPQHF,TGTGCCAGCAGCTTAGTTTGGGGCCGAGGTCAGCCCCAGCATTTT
.,TRBD2,TRBJ2-3,TRBV30,CAWTPLAGEADTQYF,TGTGCCTGGACGCCTCTAGCGGGAGAAGCAGATACGCAGTATTTT
.,TRBD2,TRBJ2-2,TRBV4-1,CASSVDLKVAGGTFGGTGELFF,TGCGCCAGCAGCGTTGACTTAAAGGTAGCGGGGGGCACCTTCGGGGGCACCGGGGAGCTGTTTTTT
.,.,TRBJ2-7,TRBV6-1,CASSERGRGSYEQYF,TGTGCCAGCAGTGAAAGGGGAAGAGGTTCCTACGAGCAGTACTTC
few,.,TRBJ2-5,TRBV7-9,CASSSPGGEETQYF,TGTGCCAGCAGCTCGCCTGGGGGCGAGGAGACCCAGTACTTC
.,.,TRBJ1-6,TRBV5-6,CASSLRGGLSSYNSPLHF,TGTGCCAGCAGCTTGCGGGGGGGGCTGAGCTCCTATAATTCACCCCTCCACTTT
.,TRBD1,TRBJ2-2,TRBV7-9,CASSNELRDRVLNTGELFF,TGTGCCAGCAGCAATGAATTGCGGGACAGGGTATTGAACACCGGGGAGCTGTTTTTT
.,.,TRBJ1-5,TRBV9,CASSPGQNNQPQHF,TGTGCCAGCAGCCCGGGACAAAATAATCAGCCCCAGCATTTT
.,TRBD2,TRBJ2-4,TRBV29-1,CSVGLAGESKNIQYF,TGCAGCGTTGGACTAGCGGGAGAATCCAAAAACATTCAGTACTTC